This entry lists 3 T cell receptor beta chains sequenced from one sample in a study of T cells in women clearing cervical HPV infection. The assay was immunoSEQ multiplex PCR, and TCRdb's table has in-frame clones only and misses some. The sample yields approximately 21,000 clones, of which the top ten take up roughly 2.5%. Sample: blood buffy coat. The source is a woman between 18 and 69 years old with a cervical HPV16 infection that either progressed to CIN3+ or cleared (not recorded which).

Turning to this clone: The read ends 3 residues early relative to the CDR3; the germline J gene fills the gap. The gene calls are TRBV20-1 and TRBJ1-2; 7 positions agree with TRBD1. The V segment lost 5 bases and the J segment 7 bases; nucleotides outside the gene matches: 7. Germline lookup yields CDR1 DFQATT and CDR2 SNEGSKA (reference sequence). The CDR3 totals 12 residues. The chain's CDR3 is CSAVTGFGGYTF. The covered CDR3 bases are TGCAGTGCTGTGACAGGGTTTGGTGGC.

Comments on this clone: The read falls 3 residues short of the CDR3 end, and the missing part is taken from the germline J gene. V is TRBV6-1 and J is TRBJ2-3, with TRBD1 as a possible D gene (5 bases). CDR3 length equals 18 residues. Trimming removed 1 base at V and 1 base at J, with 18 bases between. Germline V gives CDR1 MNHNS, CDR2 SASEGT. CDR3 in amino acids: CASSEGSRVSRGTDTQYF. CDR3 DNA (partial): TGTGCCAGCAGTGAAGGTTCCAGGGTATCTCGGGGCACAGATACG.

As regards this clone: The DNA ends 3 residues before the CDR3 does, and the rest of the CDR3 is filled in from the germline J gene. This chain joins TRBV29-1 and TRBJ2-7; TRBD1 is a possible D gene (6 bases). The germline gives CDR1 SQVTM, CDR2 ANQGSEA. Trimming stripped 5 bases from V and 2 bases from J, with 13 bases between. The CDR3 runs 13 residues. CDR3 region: CSVTGGNAYEQYF. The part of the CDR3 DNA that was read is TGCAGCGTTACTGGGGGCAATGCCTACGAG.